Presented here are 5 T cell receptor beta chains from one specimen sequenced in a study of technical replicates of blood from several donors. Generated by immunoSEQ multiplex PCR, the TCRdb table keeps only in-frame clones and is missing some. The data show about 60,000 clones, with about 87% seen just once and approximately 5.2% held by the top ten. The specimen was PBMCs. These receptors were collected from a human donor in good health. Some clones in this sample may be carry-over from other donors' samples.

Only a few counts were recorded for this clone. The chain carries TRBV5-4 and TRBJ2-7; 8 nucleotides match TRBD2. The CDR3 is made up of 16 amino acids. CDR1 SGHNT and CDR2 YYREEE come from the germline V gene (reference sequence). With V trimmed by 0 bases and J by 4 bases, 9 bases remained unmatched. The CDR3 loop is CASSLVAASGRYEQYF. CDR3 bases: TGTGCCAGCAGCTTGGTAGCGGCTAGCGGGCGTTACGAGCAGTACTTC.

The CDR3: CASSSASGAYNEQFF. As DNA, the CDR3 is TGTGCCAGCAGTTCGGCTAGCGGGGCCTACAATGAGCAGTTCTTC. V and J are TRBV6-5 and TRBJ2-1; 9 bases are shared with TRBD2. The CDR3 totals 15 residues. Trimming cost V 4 bases and J 2 bases; bases outside gene matches: 3. CDR1 and CDR2 from the germline V gene are MNHEY and SVGAGI.

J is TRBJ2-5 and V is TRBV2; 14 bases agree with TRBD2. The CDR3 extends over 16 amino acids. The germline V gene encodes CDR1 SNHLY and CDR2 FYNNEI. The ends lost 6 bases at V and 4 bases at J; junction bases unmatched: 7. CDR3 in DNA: TGTGCCAGCAGGGGGACTAGCGGGAGTAGGCGAGAGACCCAGTACTTC. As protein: CASRGTSGSRRETQYF.

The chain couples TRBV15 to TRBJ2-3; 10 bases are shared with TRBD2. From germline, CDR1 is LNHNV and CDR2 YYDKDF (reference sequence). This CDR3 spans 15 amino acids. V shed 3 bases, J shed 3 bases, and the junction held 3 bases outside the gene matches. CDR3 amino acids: CATSSSGRITDTQYF. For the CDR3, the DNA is TGTGCCACCAGCAGTAGCGGGAGGATAACAGATACGCAGTATTTT.

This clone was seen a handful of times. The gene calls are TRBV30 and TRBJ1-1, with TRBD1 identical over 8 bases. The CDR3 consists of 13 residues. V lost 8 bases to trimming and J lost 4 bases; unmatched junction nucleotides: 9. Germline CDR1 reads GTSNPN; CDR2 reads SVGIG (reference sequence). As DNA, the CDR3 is TGTGCCGGGCTGACAGGGGTTGGCACTGAAGCTTTCTTT. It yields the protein CAGLTGVGTEAFF.